Shown below are 17 T cell receptor beta chains from a single sample sequenced in a study of T cells in women clearing cervical HPV infection. Clones were read by immunoSEQ multiplex PCR, and TCRdb kept only the in-frame ones, dropping some. The listing records 40,000 to 55,000 clones. Material for sequencing was blood buffy coat. Every receptor here comes from a woman aged 18 to 75 with a cervical HPV16 infection that either progressed to CIN3+ or cleared (not recorded which).

Turning to this clone: Read coverage stops 3 residues before the CDR3 terminus; the germline J gene supplies the remainder. The V gene is TRBV29-1, the J gene TRBJ1-1, with D perhaps matching TRBD1 (5 bases). CDR3 length: 12 amino acids. V gave up 7 bases and J gave up 3 bases, with 12 bases separating them. Looked up from germline, CDR1 is SQVTM and CDR2 is ANQGSEA. The CDR3 sequence is CSGGRGYTEAFF. CDR3 bases read: TGCAGCGGGGGCCGGGGGTACACTGAA.

About this clone: The read ends 3 residues before the CDR3 terminus; that terminus is restored from the germline J gene. The chain carries TRBV29-1 and TRBJ2-7; 8 bases match TRBD1. Trimming cost V 1 base and J 2 bases; bases outside gene matches: 16. Germline lookup yields CDR1 SQVTM and CDR2 ANQGSEA. This CDR3 has 18 amino acids. CDR3 sequence reads: CSVEVDRVGTYGPYEQYF. The CDR3 DNA, read in part, is TGCAGCGTTGAAGTGGACAGGGTTGGGACTTATGGGCCCTACGAG.

Concerning this clone itself: The CDR3 end lies 3 residues beyond the end of the read and is filled in from the germline J gene. The V call is TRBV10-3, the J call TRBJ2-5, with 8 bases matching TRBD1. Unmatched junction bases numbered 1, after V lost 0 bases and J lost 1 base. The CDR3 is 15 residues long. The germline V gene encodes CDR1 ENHRY and CDR2 SYGVKD. CDR3 bases read: TGTGCCATCAGTGAGTCGACAGGGGTCCAAGAGACC. It yields the protein CAISESTGVQET. From start to end, the CDR3 is CAISESTGVQETQYF.

CDR3 DNA, as far as it was read: TGTGCCAGCAGCAACGCACCGGGTCCGCAAGAGACG. It specifies CASSNAPGPQET. The full-length CDR3 reads as CASSNAPGPQETQYF. V gene TRBV7-3 combines with J gene TRBJ2-3; D is undetermined. The CDR3 end falls 3 residues outside the read, so it is completed with the germline J gene. The CDR3 runs 15 residues. Germline-derived CDR1 and CDR2 are SGHTA and FQGTGA.

About this clone: The observed sequence ends 3 residues before the CDR3 terminus, with the missing tail filled in from the germline J gene. The rearrangement joins TRBV7-8 to TRBJ1-2; 9 bases map to TRBD1. The germline gives CDR1 SGHVS, CDR2 FQNEAQ. The CDR3 totals 16 residues. The CDR3 loop is CASSFYRDRETYDYTF. The CDR3 bases that were read are TGTGCCAGCAGCTTCTACCGGGACAGGGAGACCTACGAC.

Remarks on this clone: The CDR3 end falls 3 residues outside the read, so it is completed with the germline J gene. This chain uses TRBV5-1 with TRBJ1-4; no clear D. The V gene's germline CDR1 is SGHRS and CDR2 YFSETQ. The CDR3 loop spans 15 amino acids. V was cut by 0 bases and J by 6 bases, with 12 bases left in between. CDR3 sequence reads: CASSLVGEGHEKLFF. The sequenced CDR3 bases are TGCGCCAGCAGCTTGGTTGGAGAGGGCCATGAAAAA.

Regarding this clone: With the read ending 3 residues before the CDR3 end, the germline J gene is used to fill in that end. The chain combines TRBV2 with TRBJ1-2; 7 bases map to TRBD1. CDR1 is SNHLY and CDR2 is FYNNEI in the germline V gene. The CDR3 consists of 12 residues. CDR3 bases read: TGTGCCAGCAGTTTGACAGGGAGCGAC. As protein: CASSLTGSD. The full CDR3 sequence reads CASSLTGSDYTF.

Regarding this clone: The CDR3 goes on 3 residues after the read ends, and that part is filled in from the germline J gene. J is TRBJ2-2 and V is TRBV19, with 7 bases matching TRBD1. In germline, CDR1 is LNHDA, CDR2 SQIVND (reference sequence). The CDR3 length is 16 residues. The part of the CDR3 DNA that was read is TGTGCCAGTAGCTCCCCCAACAGGGGCAGAAGTGAAAAG. Translation: CASSSPNRGRSEK. The CDR3 as a whole reads CASSSPNRGRSEKLFF.

A remark on this clone: With the read ending 3 residues before the CDR3 end, the germline J gene is used to fill in that end. This sequence joins TRBV19 and TRBJ2-5; TRBD1 matches at 9 bases. CDR3 length equals 16 residues. The germline gives CDR1 LNHDA, CDR2 SQIVND (reference sequence). V was clipped by 4 bases and J by 1 base; unmatched bases: 7. The chain's CDR3 is CASSKDRGLRQETQYF. CDR3 DNA, as far as it was read: TGTGCCAGTAGTAAGGACAGGGGACTTCGCCAAGAGACC.

About this clone itself: The CDR3 end lies 3 residues beyond the end of the read and is filled in from the germline J gene. The V gene is TRBV29-1, the J gene TRBJ1-1; 7 bases line up with TRBD1. Germline CDR1 reads SQVTM; CDR2 reads ANQGSEA. The CDR3 runs 11 residues. V was pared by 7 bases and J by 4 bases, with 3 bases of the junction left unmatched. The CDR3 bases that were read are TGCAGCGCCCGACAGGGCACTGAA. It is translated as CSARQGTE. The whole CDR3 protein reads CSARQGTEAFF. The variable domain in full, with the rest retrieved from reference TRBV29-1 and TRBJ1-1, is SAVISQKPSRDICQRGTSLTIQCQVDSQVTMMFWYRQQPGQSLTLIATANQGSEATYESGFVIDKFPISRPNLTFSTLTVSNMSPEDSSIYLCSARQGTEAFFGQGTRLTVV.

Notes on this clone: Read data end 3 residues before the CDR3 end; the end is taken from the germline J gene. The gene calls are TRBV7-8 and TRBJ2-2, with 8 bases aligning to TRBD1. Germline V lookup: CDR1 SGHVS, CDR2 FQNEAQ. CDR3 length: 16 residues. The CDR3 reads CASSRTAGGASEKLFF. The sequenced part of the CDR3 DNA is TGTGCCAGCAGTCGGACAGCAGGGGGCGCGAGCGAAAAG.

In regard to this clone: The read falls 3 residues short of the CDR3 end, and the missing part is taken from the germline J gene. The chain carries TRBV29-1 and TRBJ1-4; 7 bases are a match to TRBD1. This CDR3 is built from 13 residues. Germline CDR1 is SQVTM and CDR2 is ANQGSEA. V was clipped by 5 bases and J by 7 bases; unmatched bases: 7. This CDR3 reads CSVFTGAGEKLFF. CDR3 DNA, as far as it was read: TGCAGCGTTTTTACAGGGGCCGGTGAAAAA.

About this clone: Coverage ceases 3 residues before the CDR3 finishes, and the germline J gene fills in the end. The V call is TRBV7-4, the J call TRBJ1-3, with TRBD1 as a possible D gene (6 bases). The CDR3 has 17 residues. V lost 0 bases and J 0 bases, leaving 12 bases between the germline ends. Germline CDR1 and CDR2: SGHVT and SQSDAQ. The CDR3 loop is CASSLAVPRGSGNTIYF. Incomplete CDR3 DNA: TGTGCCAGCAGCTTAGCGGTTCCCAGGGGCTCTGGAAACACC.

Notes on this clone: The sequence runs out 3 residues before the end of the CDR3; the remainder is reconstructed from the germline J gene. The rearrangement links TRBV5-8 to TRBJ2-5; 10 bases fit TRBD2. J lost 4 bases, V lost 1 base, and 4 bases had no gene match. The germline V gene encodes CDR1 SGHTS and CDR2 YDEGEE. The CDR3 has 15 amino acids. CDR3 bases read: TGTGCCAGCAGCTTGAAGACTAGCGGGCGAGAGACC. It codes for CASSLKTSGRET. In full, the CDR3 is CASSLKTSGRETQYF.

Worth noting for this clone: The CDR3 extends 3 residues past the end of the read, so its final part is completed from the germline J gene. The chain joins TRBV19 to TRBJ2-4; 9 nucleotides agree with TRBD1. The CDR3 consists of 17 residues. Germline CDR1 LNHDA, CDR2 SQIVND (reference sequence). Trimming at V came to 7 bases and at J to 1 base, leaving 11 bases not matched to a gene. CDR3 bases read: TGTGCCAGTACGATGACCGGGACAGGGAGGGCCAAAAACATT. It codes for CASTMTGTGRAKNI. The full CDR3 protein is CASTMTGTGRAKNIQYF.

About this clone itself: The read stops 3 residues short of the end of the CDR3; the missing end is completed from the germline J gene. This sequence joins TRBV3-1 (or the pseudogene TRBV3-2) and TRBJ2-1; D may be TRBD2 (6 bases). Germline lookup yields CDR1 LGHDT and CDR2 YNNKEL (reference sequence). The CDR3 contains 15 residues. V shed 1 base and J shed 6 bases, with 13 bases lying between them. The DNA read from the CDR3 is TGTGCCAGCAGCCAAGGCGGGGTAAACCCCAATGAG. It encodes CASSQGGVNPNE. The whole CDR3 protein reads CASSQGGVNPNEQFF.

CDR3: CASSPGAVETQYF. The sequenced CDR3 bases are TGTGCCAGCAGCCCGGGAGCGGTGGAGACG. The V call is TRBV11-2, the J call TRBJ2-3; possible D gene TRBD2, 6 bases. The read terminates 3 residues ahead of where the CDR3 ends, so the germline J gene completes it. The CDR3 length is 13 residues. Per the germline V gene, CDR1 is SGHAT and CDR2 is FQNNGV.